Below, one T cell receptor (beta chain) is given with its context. This CDR3 spans 16 amino acids. CDR1 is SEHNR and CDR2 is FQNEAQ in the germline V gene (reference sequence). Trimming shortened V by 1 base and J by 0 bases, and 13 bases separated the two germline ends. The sample originates from a study of blood T cell repertoires in COVID-19. Study-level background: The cDNA or gDNA used as material had been derived from T cells, B-cell-depleted T cells, or PBMCs.

All enrollees were about 18 to 89 years old and from roughly 26 US areas. Produced via immunoSEQ multiplex PCR; TCRdb's table is partial and in-frame only. The sample includes under 300,000 clones, 75% to 90% of them seen just once. The chain uses TRBV7-9 and TRBJ2-7, with D perhaps matching TRBD2 (5 bases). The clonotype originates from a woman between 40 and 55 years old with acute COVID-19. Sequenced sample: PBMCs or T cells enriched from blood (not recorded which). As DNA, the CDR3 is TGTGCCAGCAGCTTAGGTAGGGTAGCGAACTCCTACGAGCAGTACTTC. It encodes CASSLGRVANSYEQYF.